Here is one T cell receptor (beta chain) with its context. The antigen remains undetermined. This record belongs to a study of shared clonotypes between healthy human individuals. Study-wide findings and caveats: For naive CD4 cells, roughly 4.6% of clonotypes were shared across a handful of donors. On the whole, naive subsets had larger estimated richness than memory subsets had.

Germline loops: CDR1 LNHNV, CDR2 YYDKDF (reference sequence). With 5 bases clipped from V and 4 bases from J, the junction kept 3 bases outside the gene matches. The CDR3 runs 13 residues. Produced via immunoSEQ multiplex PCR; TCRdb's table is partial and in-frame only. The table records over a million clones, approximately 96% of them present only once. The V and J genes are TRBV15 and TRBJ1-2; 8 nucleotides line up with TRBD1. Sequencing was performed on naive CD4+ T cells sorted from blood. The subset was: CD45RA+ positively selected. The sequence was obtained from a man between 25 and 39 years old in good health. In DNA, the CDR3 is TGTGCCACCAGCCGACAGGGGATCTATGGCTACACCTTC. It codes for CATSRQGIYGYTF.